The entry below gives a single T cell receptor (beta chain) sequence along with its context. The target antigen is unknown. The CDR3 is 13 residues long. Germline V CDR1 and CDR2: MNHEY, SVGAGI. V dropped 4 bases and J dropped 4 bases, with 10 bases sitting between them. These data come from a study of shared clonotypes between healthy human individuals. Study-level findings and limits: Sampling involved blood alone; tissue repertoires likely differ.

TCRdb's table, derived via immunoSEQ multiplex PCR, lists solely in-frame clones and lacks some. Of more than 1.2 million clones listed, around 98.5% are singletons. V and J are TRBV6-5 and TRBJ1-1, with no clear D. Sequenced: naive CD4+ T cells sorted from blood. Subset indicated: CD45RA+ positively selected. This TCR was sampled from a man younger than 45 in good health. The CDR3, as DNA: TGTGCCAGCAGTTGGGGTGCTCCCACTGAAGCTTTCTTT. Protein sequence: CASSWGAPTEAFF.